This T cell receptor (beta chain) was sequenced in a study of CD8+CD57+ T cells in acquired aplastic anemia. Study information: DNA recovered from sorted CD4+ and CD8+ cells had a mean of 3.2 ug. Study findings and constraints: The study found no significant CD8+ Simpson's diversity difference between patients and controls. Fewer than 35 shared CD8+ CDR3s appeared highly expressed within patients' immunodominant clones.

The patients chosen for sequencing had shown expansion of CD8+CD57+ cells (detected by flow cytometry). No therapy had been given to the patients at the time of blood sampling. As for this clonotype: Its specificity is unknown.

TCR beta VDJ and CDR3 profiles were obtained from a genomic DNA template. TCRdb re-derived calls from the reads in MiXCR, one entry per CDR3 protein. This sample carries approximately 220,000 distinct CDR3 sequences, around 45% of them seen once, and the ten largest clones take 7.8%. This CDR3 has 12 residues. CDR1 is ENHRY and CDR2 is SYGVKD in the germline V gene. Trimming stripped 6 bases from V and 10 bases from J, with 10 bases between. The receptor was derived from a human donor with aplastic anemia. Specimen: sorted CD4+, CD8+, or CD8+CD57+ T cells (not recorded which) from PBMCs. V and J are TRBV10-3 and TRBJ1-6, with D uncertain. The CDR3 DNA is TGTGCCATCAGGGCCGAGGGATCACCCCTCCACTTT. It encodes CAIRAEGSPLHF.